The 20 T cell receptor beta chains reported below all come from one sample, sequenced in a study of radiotherapy plus CTLA-4 blockade in lung cancer. Clones were read by immunoSEQ multiplex PCR, and TCRdb kept only the in-frame ones, dropping some. The sample shows some 110,000 clones, under 90% of them seen only once. The sequencing used peripheral blood, collected from a patient treated with radiotherapy plus ipilimumab. The receptors here all came from a human donor with non-small cell lung cancer that progressed on radiotherapy plus ipilimumab. Some clones in this sample may be carry-over from other donors' samples.

This chain connects TRBV13 to TRBJ2-5; D ambiguous. Trimming left V 0 bases short and J 1 base short, with 12 bases between. Germline CDR1 and CDR2: PRHDT and FYEKMQ (reference sequence). CDR3 length: 16 amino acids. Here the CDR3 reads CASSLGGLGTQETQYF. The CDR3 nucleotides are TGTGCCAGCAGCTTAGGCGGGCTTGGAACCCAAGAGACCCAGTACTTC.

The chain combines TRBV7-9 with TRBJ1-1, with D perhaps TRBD1 (5 bases). Germline V gene lookup returns CDR1 SEHNR and CDR2 FQNEAQ (reference sequence). The V end was cut by 7 bases, the J end by 4 bases, with 16 bases between. This CDR3 contains 14 residues. CDR3 amino acids: CASTPGAGGTEAFF. The CDR3 DNA follows: TGTGCCAGCACCCCTGGGGCAGGCGGCACTGAAGCTTTCTTT.

The gene calls are TRBV2 and TRBJ2-1, with 8 positions matching TRBD1. The CDR3 spans 14 residues. Germline trimming cut 2 bases from V and 3 bases from J; bases unmatched to any gene: 0. Germline loops: CDR1 SNHLY, CDR2 FYNNEI. This CDR3 reads CASSETGGYNEQFF. DNA of the CDR3: TGTGCCAGCAGTGAAACAGGGGGCTACAATGAGCAGTTCTTC.

This chain joins TRBV4-3 and TRBJ2-7; possibly TRBD2 for D (6 bases). The V gene lost 7 bases and the J gene lost 7 bases, with 17 bases spanning the gap. CDR1 is LGHNA and CDR2 is YSLEER in the germline V gene. There are 13 residues in the CDR3. CDR3 DNA sequence: TGCGCCAGCACCCGTGAACTAGGAGGGGAGCAGTACTTC. This sequence encodes CASTRELGGEQYF.

In regard to this clone: The junction departs from the called germline gene at one end, perhaps through a read error. This chain joins TRBV5-1 and TRBJ1-3; a possible D gene is TRBD1 (6 bases). Germline CDR1 and CDR2: SGHRS and YFSETQ. The CDR3 extends over 13 amino acids. The DNA of the CDR3 is TGCGCCAGCAGCTTGACATCACAGGGCGCGGTAGATTTT. Protein product: CASSLTSQGAVDF.

This clone has a single count. This chain uses TRBV4-2 with TRBJ2-2; possible D gene TRBD2, 6 bases. The CDR3 spans 15 residues. In germline, CDR1 is LGHNA, CDR2 YNFKEQ. Trimming left V 4 bases short and J 6 bases short, with 15 bases between. The CDR3 region is CASSLGIAVAGELFF. DNA for the CDR3: TGTGCCAGCAGCCTCGGGATAGCGGTAGCCGGGGAGCTGTTTTTT.

The V call is TRBV18, the J call TRBJ2-1; D gene ambiguous. The CDR3 is made up of 16 amino acids. Between the trimmed V and J ends, which lost 5 bases and 4 bases, there was a span of 18 bases. CDR1 KGHSH and CDR2 LQKENI come from the germline V gene. The chain's CDR3 is CASSSIPVFTYNEQFF. In DNA, the CDR3 is TGTGCCAGCTCATCTATACCAGTCTTCACTTACAATGAGCAGTTCTTC.

The V and J genes are TRBV7-2 and TRBJ1-2; possible D gene TRBD1, 6 bases. V lost 4 bases and J 4 bases, leaving 16 bases between the germline ends. This CDR3 region has 15 residues. From germline, CDR1 is SGHTA and CDR2 FQGNSA. The CDR3 region is CASSWSRQELYGYTF. In nucleotides, the CDR3 is TGTGCCAGCAGCTGGTCACGACAGGAACTCTATGGCTACACCTTC.

In this sample, this clone turned up once. The DNA of the CDR3 is TGTGCCAGCAGGACTGTTGGGAGCTCCTACAATGAGCAGTTCTTC. Protein sequence: CASRTVGSSYNEQFF. The chain joins TRBV2 to TRBJ2-1, with D tentatively TRBD2 (5 bases). Germline V gene lookup returns CDR1 SNHLY and CDR2 FYNNEI. This CDR3 has 15 amino acids. V lost 6 bases and J lost 0, with 12 bases in between.

The rearrangement joins TRBV4-2 to TRBJ2-6; perhaps TRBD1 as D (5 bases). This CDR3 region has 16 residues. The germline V gene encodes CDR1 LGHNA and CDR2 YNFKEQ. V dropped 1 base and J dropped 0 bases, with 7 bases sitting between them. The CDR3 nucleotides read TGTGCCAGCAGCCAAGGTAGGGGCTCTGGGGCCAACGTCCTGACTTTC. Residues: CASSQGRGSGANVLTF.

V gene TRBV19 combines with J gene TRBJ2-2; a weak D match, TRBD2 (5 bases). Germline V gene data show CDR1 as LNHDA and CDR2 as SQIVND (reference sequence). CDR3 length: 17 residues. The germline V and J ends were trimmed by 3 bases and 5 bases, with 19 bases remaining between them. The CDR3 spells CASSMLVSRGRTGELFF. CDR3 DNA: TGTGCCAGTAGTATGCTCGTTAGCCGGGGAAGGACCGGGGAGCTGTTTTTT.

In this sample, this clone turned up a few times. V gene TRBV28 combines with J gene TRBJ2-7, with 8 bases fitting TRBD2. V lost 7 bases and J lost 1; bases outside the gene matches: 6. This CDR3 is 14 amino acids long. Germline CDR1 MDHEN, CDR2 SYDVKM. The DNA for the CDR3 is TGTGCCAGCATCGTAGCGGGGCGGTCCTACGAGCAGTACTTC. Its protein product is CASIVAGRSYEQYF.

This chain uses TRBV2 with TRBJ2-7; D gene uncertain. There are 14 residues in the CDR3. Germline assignment: CDR1 SNHLY and CDR2 FYNNEI. V lost 0 bases, J lost 5 bases, and 11 bases lay in between. The CDR3 here is CASSEAPGRNEQYF. In DNA form, the CDR3 reads TGTGCCAGCAGTGAAGCGCCCGGCAGAAACGAGCAGTACTTC.

The chain couples TRBV29-1 to TRBJ1-2, with unresolved D. Trimming shortened V by 4 bases and J by 8 bases, and 20 bases separated the two germline ends. The germline V gene has CDR1 SQVTM and CDR2 ANQGSEA. This CDR3 has 14 residues. CDR3 region: CSVATTQKGDGYTF. In DNA form, the CDR3 reads TGCAGCGTTGCCACCACTCAGAAGGGAGACGGCTACACCTTC.

The chain recombines TRBV18 with TRBJ2-7; D remains unclear. Germline V gives CDR1 KGHSH, CDR2 LQKENI. CDR3 length equals 12 residues. Trimming removed 4 bases from V and 0 bases from J, with 4 bases in between. The CDR3 spells CASSQLSYEQYF. CDR3 coding DNA: TGTGCCAGCTCACAGCTCTCCTACGAGCAGTACTTC.

The chain links TRBV9 to TRBJ1-2; D is unresolved. There are 13 residues in the CDR3. Germline V lookup: CDR1 SGDLS, CDR2 YYNGEE. V lost 0 bases to trimming and J lost 1 base, with 4 bases between them. CDR3 coding DNA: TGTGCCAGCAGCGTAGCCAATAACTATGGCTACACCTTC. As protein: CASSVANNYGYTF.

The rearrangement links TRBV2 to TRBJ2-7, with D perhaps TRBD1 (6 bases). This CDR3 has 13 residues. Germline V gene sequence: CDR1 SNHLY, CDR2 FYNNEI. V was clipped by 6 bases and J by 3 bases, with 12 bases between them. Here the CDR3 reads CASRGAGFYEQYF. The CDR3 nucleotides are TGTGCCAGCAGGGGGGCGGGTTTCTACGAGCAGTACTTC.

The chain couples TRBV7-3 to TRBJ2-5, with D possibly TRBD1 on 6 matching bases. The CDR3 is 13 amino acids. V lost 5 bases and J 5 bases, leaving 12 bases between the germline ends. The germline V gene has CDR1 SGHTA and CDR2 FQGTGA. CDR3 coding DNA: TGTGCCAGCAGCCAAGGGGGATACGAGACCCAGTACTTC. Amino acid sequence: CASSQGGYETQYF. The full variable domain, rest sourced from reference TRBV7-3 and TRBJ2-5, is GAGVSQTPSNKVTEKGKYVELRCDPISGHTALYWYRQSLGQGPEFLIYFQGTGAADDSGLPNDRFFAVRPEGSVSTLKIQRTERGDSAVYLCASSQGGYETQYFGPGTRLLVL.

The V gene is TRBV7-9, the J gene TRBJ1-2; 7 bases agree with TRBD1. V dropped 2 bases and J dropped 2; count of bases not matched to a gene: 8. Germline values: CDR1 SEHNR, CDR2 FQNEAQ (reference sequence). This CDR3 spans 16 amino acids. CDR3 nucleotides: TGTGCCAGCAGCTTAAGGGACAGCGTGTTAAACTATGGCTACACCTTC. Translation: CASSLRDSVLNYGYTF.

The chain is built from TRBV19 and TRBJ2-2; 7 bases are a match to TRBD1. CDR1 and CDR2 from the germline V gene are LNHDA and SQIVND (reference sequence). V lost 7 bases to trimming and J lost 1 base; unmatched junction nucleotides: 6. This CDR3 spans 15 amino acids. CDR3 nucleotide sequence: TGTGCCAGTACCCCGGACAGGAGGAACACCGGGGAGCTGTTTTTT. Translated: CASTPDRRNTGELFF.